The 28 T cell receptor beta chains below all came from one sample that was sequenced in a study of blood T cell repertoires in COVID-19. TCRdb's copy holds only in-frame clones and misses some; the assay was immunoSEQ multiplex PCR. The data hold nearly 350,000 clones, with about nine tenths observed a single time. Sequencing was carried out using peripheral blood. These receptors were collected from a woman between 65 and 79 years old with COVID-19, enrolled during active disease.

This chain uses TRBV6-5 with TRBJ2-2, with D perhaps matching TRBD2 (5 bases). V shed 6 bases and J shed 5 bases, with 13 bases lying between them. Germline lookup yields CDR1 MNHEY and CDR2 SVGAGI. The CDR3 is 14 residues long. The CDR3 region is CASSWQRQTGELFF. The CDR3 nucleotides read TGTGCCAGCAGCTGGCAGCGGCAGACCGGGGAGCTGTTTTTT.

The chain is built from TRBV21-1 and TRBJ1-2; TRBD1, the table's D call, lacks a check against the DNA. TRBV21-1 is a recognized pseudogene. CDR3 length: 17 amino acids. CDR3 coding DNA: TGTGCCAGCTCCCTAAGGAGGGACAGGGGGGAAATAGGATGCTACACCTTC. Translated: CASSLRRDRGEIGCYTF.

The chain couples TRBV30 to TRBJ2-3, with 10 bases lining up with TRBD2. The V gene end was trimmed by 0 bases and the J gene end by 3 bases; junction bases not matched to a gene: 0. The germline V gene has CDR1 GTSNPN and CDR2 SVGIG (reference sequence). The CDR3 has 14 amino acids. The chain's CDR3 is CAWSVAGGTDTQYF. CDR3 bases: TGTGCCTGGAGTGTAGCGGGGGGGACAGATACGCAGTATTTT.

The chain employs TRBV29-1 and TRBJ1-1; tentatively, D is TRBD1 (5 bases). The germline CDR1 and CDR2 sequences are SQVTM and ANQGSEA. V gave up 5 bases and J gave up 5 bases, with 15 bases separating them. The CDR3 consists of 13 residues. CDR3 DNA sequence: TGCAGCGTTCAGAGCGGGGGGAGAACTGAAGCTTTCTTT. Translation: CSVQSGGRTEAFF.

In nucleotides, the CDR3 is TGTGCCAGCAGCCGGGACAGGGGGCCTTCACCCCTCCACTTT. Translated, it gives CASSRDRGPSPLHF. This chain links TRBV6-5 with TRBJ1-6; 12 bases align to TRBD1. This CDR3 is 14 amino acids long. The germline V gene encodes CDR1 MNHEY and CDR2 SVGAGI. V lost 6 bases and J lost 9; bases outside the gene matches: 3.

This clone has just a few counts. The CDR3 DNA reads as TGTGCCAGCAGTCACAGGGGGGATGGCAATCAGCCCCAGCATTTT. It specifies CASSHRGDGNQPQHF. The rearrangement uses TRBV6-2 or TRBV6-3 and TRBJ1-5, with 8 nucleotides matching TRBD1. The V gene end was trimmed by 5 bases and the J gene end by 2 bases; junction bases not matched to a gene: 5. This CDR3 is 15 amino acids long. CDR1 MNHEY and CDR2 SVGEGT come from the germline V gene.

CDR3 bases: TGTGCCAGCAGCGCGCCACGGGACAGGCCACACTATGGCTACACCTTC. This translates into CASSAPRDRPHYGYTF. The chain combines TRBV9 with TRBJ1-2; 8 nucleotides agree with TRBD1. This CDR3 is built from 16 residues. Looked up from germline, CDR1 is SGDLS and CDR2 is YYNGEE. J gave up 3 bases and V 3 bases, and 10 bases lay outside the gene matches. Full variable domain (missing parts from reference TRBV9 and TRBJ1-2): DSGVTQTPKHLITATGQRVTLRCSPRSGDLSVYWYQQSLDQGLQFLIQYYNGEERAKGNILERFSAQQFPDLHSELNLSSLELGDSALYFCASSAPRDRPHYGYTFGSGTRLTVV.

This chain links TRBV20-1 with TRBJ1-2, with a weak D call TRBD1 (5 bases). The germline gives CDR1 DFQATT, CDR2 SNEGSKA (reference sequence). The CDR3 has 11 residues. V shed 3 bases and J shed 8 bases, with 10 bases lying between them. The DNA for the CDR3 is TGCAGTGCTAGGAAAGCAGGGGGCTACACCTTC. Protein sequence: CSARKAGGYTF.

This chain uses TRBV30 with TRBJ2-1; 7 bases are a match to TRBD2. Per germline, CDR1 GTSNPN and CDR2 SVGIG (reference sequence). This CDR3 contains 14 residues. After removal of 0 bases from V and 5 bases from J, the junction contained 4 bases not matched to a gene. The CDR3 region is CAWSVAGLNNEQFF. CDR3 nucleotides: TGTGCCTGGAGTGTAGCGGGGCTGAACAATGAGCAGTTCTTC.

The chain couples TRBV28 to TRBJ1-1, with unresolved D. The V end lost 5 bases, the J end lost 8 bases, and 15 bases lay between the germline ends. The CDR3 has 13 residues. Germline V gene sequence: CDR1 MDHEN, CDR2 SYDVKM. In DNA form, the CDR3 reads TGTGCCAGCAGTCCATCTCAACCCGGGGAAGCTTTCTTT. Its protein product is CASSPSQPGEAFF.

J is TRBJ1-1 and V is TRBV7-9, with no clear D. The V end lost 4 bases, the J end lost 3 bases, and 6 bases lay between the germline ends. This CDR3 region has 12 residues. Germline CDR1 and CDR2: SEHNR and FQNEAQ (reference sequence). CDR3 loop: CASSSQDTEAFF. The CDR3 DNA reads TGTGCCAGCAGCTCACAAGACACTGAAGCTTTCTTT.

This clone was observed a single time. This sequence joins TRBV27 and TRBJ1-1; 9 positions agree with TRBD1. The length of the CDR3 is 14 residues. Losses at the gene ends were 6 bases for V and 3 bases for J; bases not matched to a gene: 5. Germline-derived CDR1 and CDR2 are MNHEY and SMNVEV (reference sequence). As DNA, the CDR3 is TGTGCCAGCAGCGCACAGGGGGCTTACACTGAAGCTTTCTTT. Its translation is CASSAQGAYTEAFF.

The V gene is TRBV7-2, the J gene TRBJ1-6; D is perhaps TRBD1 (5 bases). Germline CDR1 reads SGHTA; CDR2 reads FQGNSA. Trimming removed 2 bases from V and 7 bases from J, with 12 bases in between. There are 15 residues in the CDR3. The CDR3 loop is CASSLNTGSNSPLHF. Here the CDR3 DNA reads TGTGCCAGCAGCTTAAATACAGGCTCCAATTCACCCCTCCACTTT.

In the case of this clone: This sample also contains other DNA sequences that code for the same CDR3. V and J are TRBV5-1 and TRBJ1-1; D not resolved. The CDR3 contains 14 residues. From germline, CDR1 is SGHRS and CDR2 YFSETQ. V was trimmed by 0 bases and J by 2 bases, leaving 8 bases between them. The CDR3 loop reads CASSLGHLNTEAFF. The CDR3 nucleotides read TGCGCCAGCAGCTTGGGACATCTCAACACTGAAGCTTTCTTT.

V gene TRBV5-1 combines with J gene TRBJ2-7; possibly TRBD1 for D (6 bases). CDR1 and CDR2 from the germline V gene are SGHRS and YFSETQ. The germline V and J ends were trimmed by 4 bases and 3 bases, with 11 bases remaining between them. The CDR3 length is 13 residues. The DNA of the CDR3 is TGCGCCAGCAGCAGACAGGAGCTCTACGAGCAGTACTTC. Protein product: CASSRQELYEQYF.

The sample holds one count of this clone. CDR3 residues: CAWSGGLEAFF. As DNA, the CDR3 is TGTGCCTGGAGTGGGGGGCTGGAAGCTTTCTTT. The V call is TRBV30, the J call TRBJ1-1, with TRBD1 as a possible D gene (6 bases). Trimming removed 1 base from V and 8 bases from J, with 8 bases in between. The length of the CDR3 is 11 residues. From germline, CDR1 is GTSNPN and CDR2 SVGIG (reference sequence).

V and J are TRBV2 and TRBJ2-7; 11 nucleotides agree with TRBD1. CDR1 SNHLY and CDR2 FYNNEI come from the germline V gene. The CDR3 covers 19 residues. The V and J ends lost 5 bases and 0 bases, in that order; junction bases with no gene match: 15. The CDR3 nucleotides are TGTGCCAGCAGTCTATTCCGGGACAGGGGGTTTACGAGCTCCTACGAGCAGTACTTC. Translated: CASSLFRDRGFTSSYEQYF.

V and J are TRBV6-6 and TRBJ1-2, with 8 positions matching TRBD1. With 4 bases clipped from V and 2 bases from J, the junction kept 3 bases outside the gene matches. The CDR3 has 14 amino acids. Per germline, CDR1 MNHNY and CDR2 SVGAGI (reference sequence). CDR3 residues: CASSSSGGNYGYTF. CDR3 nucleotide sequence: TGTGCCAGCAGTTCATCAGGGGGCAACTATGGCTACACCTTC.

CDR3 amino acids: CASSSPDRVGDQPQHF. DNA of the CDR3: TGTGCCAGCAGTTCCCCGGACAGGGTGGGGGATCAGCCCCAGCATTTT. The chain is built from TRBV6-5 and TRBJ1-5, with TRBD1 identical over 8 bases. Germline V gene data show CDR1 as MNHEY and CDR2 as SVGAGI. With V trimmed by 4 bases and J by 5 bases, 10 bases remained unmatched. CDR3 size: 16 residues.

V usage is TRBV3-1 (or the pseudogene TRBV3-2) and J usage is TRBJ1-1, with TRBD1 matching over 10 bases. Germline loops: CDR1 LGHDT, CDR2 YNNKEL (reference sequence). The length of the CDR3 is 13 residues. After removal of 0 bases from V and 11 bases from J, the junction contained 3 bases not matched to a gene. CDR3 sequence: CASSQDRTGGAFF. The CDR3 DNA reads TGTGCCAGCAGCCAAGACCGGACAGGGGGGGCTTTCTTT.

The table lists this clone with a few counts. The DNA for the CDR3 is TGCAGCGGAGGGGGATCTTATGGCTACACCTTC. Its protein is CSGGGSYGYTF. This chain connects TRBV29-1 to TRBJ1-2, with D possibly matching TRBD1 (6 bases). The V gene's germline CDR1 is SQVTM and CDR2 ANQGSEA. The ends were cut back, 7 bases at V and 5 bases at J, with 11 bases in the middle. The CDR3 spans 11 residues.

The V call is TRBV6-5, the J call TRBJ2-5, with D possibly TRBD1 on 6 matching bases. V was shortened by 6 bases and J by 2 bases, with 10 bases between the two germline ends. The CDR3 spans 13 residues. The V gene's germline CDR1 is MNHEY and CDR2 SVGAGI. CDR3 nucleotide sequence: TGTGCCAGCAGGACGGACAGTCAAGAGACCCAGTACTTC. This translates into CASRTDSQETQYF.

The gene calls are TRBV10-3 and TRBJ2-1; D remains ambiguous. The germline V gene has CDR1 ENHRY and CDR2 SYGVKD. Trimming stripped 0 bases from V and 3 bases from J, with 6 bases between. The CDR3 runs 14 residues. The CDR3 reads CAISESGDYNEQFF. Here the CDR3 DNA reads TGTGCCATCAGTGAGTCAGGAGACTACAATGAGCAGTTCTTC.

This CDR3 reads CASRDSYNEQFF. The CDR3, as DNA: TGCGCCAGCAGGGACAGTTACAATGAGCAGTTCTTC. The chain joins TRBV5-1 to TRBJ2-1, with TRBD1 as a possible D gene (6 bases). The CDR3 consists of 12 residues. The germline gives CDR1 SGHRS, CDR2 YFSETQ. V gave up 5 bases and J gave up 4 bases, with 7 bases separating them.

The chain recombines TRBV13 with TRBJ2-7; 7 nucleotides align to TRBD1. Germline V CDR1 and CDR2: PRHDT, FYEKMQ (reference sequence). J was trimmed by 3 bases and V by 7 bases; bases with no gene match: 12. The length of the CDR3 is 15 residues. The CDR3 is CASTGSRTGLYEQYF. In nucleotides, the CDR3 is TGTGCCAGCACCGGCTCGCGGACAGGCCTCTACGAGCAGTACTTC.

The DNA of the CDR3 is TGTGCCAGTAGGACTTCAGGGGCGCGGAGTGAAGCTTTCTTT. Amino acid sequence: CASRTSGARSEAFF. The chain couples TRBV19 to TRBJ1-1; weak D call: TRBD1 (6 bases). The germline V gene encodes CDR1 LNHDA and CDR2 SQIVND (reference sequence). There are 14 residues in the CDR3. V gave up 6 bases and J gave up 7 bases, with 18 bases separating them.

The CDR3 protein is CAWGLDSSYNSPLHF. Written as DNA, the CDR3 is TGTGCCTGGGGGCTCGACAGCTCCTATAATTCACCCCTCCACTTT. This sequence joins TRBV30 and TRBJ1-6, with D possibly matching TRBD1 (5 bases). The CDR3 has 15 residues. Germline loops: CDR1 GTSNPN, CDR2 SVGIG (reference sequence). Trimming shortened V by 5 bases and J by 0 bases, and 11 bases separated the two germline ends.

The rearrangement uses TRBV9 and TRBJ1-2; 7 bases are a match to TRBD1. The V and J ends lost 4 bases and 8 bases, in that order; junction bases with no gene match: 8. CDR3 length: 13 amino acids. Looked up from germline, CDR1 is SGDLS and CDR2 is YYNGEE. CDR3 DNA sequence: TGTGCCAGCAGCACCCGACAGGGCCACGGCTACACCTTC. Translating gives CASSTRQGHGYTF.